This TCR beta chain was recorded in a study of cytomegalovirus exposure and HLA in healthy donors. Only one count was recorded for this clone. The CDR3 is made up of 13 amino acids. The ends lost 7 bases at V and 7 bases at J; junction bases unmatched: 10. Germline lookup yields CDR1 SQVTM and CDR2 ANQGSEA. Use of 60 Vbeta and 13 Jbeta primers characterized the PCR. The protocol was immunoSEQ multiplex PCR, while the TCRdb copy is restricted to in-frame clones and leaves out a portion. The sample consists of over 200,000 clones, 82% of them appearing once. The chain employs TRBV29-1 and TRBJ2-7; TRBD2 matches 10 bases. The specimen sequenced was PBMCs. This clonotype was sampled from a man between 40 and 49 years old in good health and CMV-seropositive. The chain's CDR3 is CSGNLAGDEEQYF. The DNA of the CDR3 is TGCAGCGGGAATCTAGCGGGAGATGAGGAGCAGTACTTC.